This T cell receptor beta chain was sequenced during a study of CD8 T cells in Susac syndrome. Reverse transcription of roughly 0.5 to 1 ug RNA was performed with random hexamers. The amplification used immunoSEQ multiplex PCR on TCR beta CDR3; it spanned 54 Vbeta and 13 Jbeta. TCRdb ran MiXCR on the immunoSEQ multiplex PCR reads and lists one entry per CDR3 protein. The table lists over 150,000 distinct CDR3 sequences, 90% to 97% of them singletons. In blood CD8+ and CD4+ T cells, TCR beta underwent sequencing. Sequenced input: CD4+ T cells from PBMCs. The sequence derives from a human donor with Susac syndrome.

The CDR3 nucleotides are TGTGCCAGCAGCCAAGGCGGGCACGGGGGACAGTACTTC. Its translation: CASSQGGHGGQYF. This chain links TRBV14 with TRBJ2-4; D is possibly TRBD2 (6 bases). This CDR3 is built from 13 residues. V was shortened by 1 base and J by 13 bases, with 14 bases between the two germline ends. Germline V gene data show CDR1 as SGHDN and CDR2 as FVKESK.